Shown below are 3 T cell receptor beta chains from a single sample sequenced in a study of cytomegalovirus exposure and HLA in healthy donors. Profiling relied on immunoSEQ multiplex PCR, and the TCRdb table lists in-frame clones only, not all of them. This table holds 120,000 or so clones, 90% to 97% found once. What was sequenced was PBMCs. The source is a man aged 18-30 years in good health and CMV-seronegative.

This clone occurred once. The chain couples TRBV19 to TRBJ2-7; 8 bases match TRBD2. Germline CDR1 reads LNHDA; CDR2 reads SQIVND (reference sequence). Trimming cost V 6 bases and J 0 bases; bases outside gene matches: 7. The CDR3 loop spans 15 amino acids. Here the CDR3 DNA reads TGTGCCAGTAGCGCAACTAGCGGAAGCTCCTACGAGCAGTACTTC. It encodes CASSATSGSSYEQYF.

The gene calls are TRBV7-2 and TRBJ2-1, with 10 positions matching TRBD2. The ends lost 5 bases at V and 4 bases at J; junction bases unmatched: 2. There are 14 residues in the CDR3. Germline loops: CDR1 SGHTA, CDR2 FQGNSA. This CDR3 reads CASSPTSGYNEQFF. For the CDR3, the DNA is TGTGCCAGCAGCCCGACTAGCGGGTACAATGAGCAGTTCTTC.

In this sample, this clone turned up once. The chain joins TRBV15 to TRBJ2-7; TRBD2 agrees at 9 bases. CDR3 size: 17 residues. The germline CDR1 and CDR2 sequences are LNHNV and YYDKDF (reference sequence). The V segment lost 0 bases and the J segment 4 bases; nucleotides outside the gene matches: 10. The CDR3 loop is CATSRDLQLAGKYEQYF. The CDR3 bases are TGTGCCACCAGCAGAGACCTACAGCTAGCGGGAAAGTACGAGCAGTACTTC.